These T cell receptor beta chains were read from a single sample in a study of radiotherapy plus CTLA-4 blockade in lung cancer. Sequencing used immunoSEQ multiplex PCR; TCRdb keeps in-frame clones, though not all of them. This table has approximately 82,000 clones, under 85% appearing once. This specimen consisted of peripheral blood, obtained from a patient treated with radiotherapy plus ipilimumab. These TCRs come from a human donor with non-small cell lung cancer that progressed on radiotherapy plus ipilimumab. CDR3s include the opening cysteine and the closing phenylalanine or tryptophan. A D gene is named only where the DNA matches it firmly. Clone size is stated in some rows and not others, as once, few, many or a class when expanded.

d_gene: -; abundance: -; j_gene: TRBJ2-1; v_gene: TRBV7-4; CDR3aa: CASNLWATQGHEQFF; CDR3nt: TGTGCCAGCAACCTCTGGGCTACCCAAGGCCATGAGCAGTTCTTC
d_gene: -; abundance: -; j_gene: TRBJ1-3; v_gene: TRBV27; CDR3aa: CASSLGVTSGNTIYF; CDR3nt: TGTGCCAGCAGTTTAGGAGTTACCTCTGGAAACACCATATATTTT
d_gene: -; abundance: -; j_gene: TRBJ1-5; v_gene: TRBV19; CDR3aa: CATGKVSNQPQHF; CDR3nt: TGTGCCACAGGGAAGGTTAGCAATCAGCCCCAGCATTTT
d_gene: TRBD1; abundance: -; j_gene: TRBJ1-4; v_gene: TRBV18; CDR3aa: CASSPPNRGRNEKLFF; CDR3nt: TGTGCCAGCTCACCGCCAAACAGGGGGCGGAATGAAAAACTGTTTTTT
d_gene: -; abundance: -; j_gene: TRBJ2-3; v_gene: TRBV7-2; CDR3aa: CASSLDRGPQYF; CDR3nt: TGTGCCAGCAGCTTAGATAGGGGTCCGCAGTATTTT
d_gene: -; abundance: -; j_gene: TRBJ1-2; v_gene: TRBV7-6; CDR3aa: CASSLVLGPGNYGYTF; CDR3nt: TGTGCCAGCAGCTTAGTTCTCGGGCCGGGTAACTATGGCTACACCTTC
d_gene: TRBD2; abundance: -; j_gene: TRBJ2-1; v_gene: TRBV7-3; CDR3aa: CASSTRPLAGRYNEQFF; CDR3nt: TGTGCCAGCAGCACGAGACCACTAGCGGGCCGATACAATGAGCAGTTCTTC
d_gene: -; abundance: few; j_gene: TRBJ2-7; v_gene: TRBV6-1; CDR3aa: CASSWDGYEQYF; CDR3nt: TGTGCCAGCAGTTGGGACGGCTACGAGCAGTACTTC
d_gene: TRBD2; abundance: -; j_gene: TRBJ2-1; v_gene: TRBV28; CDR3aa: CASTQGGGPYNEQFF; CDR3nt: TGTGCCAGCACCCAAGGCGGGGGTCCCTACAATGAGCAGTTCTTC
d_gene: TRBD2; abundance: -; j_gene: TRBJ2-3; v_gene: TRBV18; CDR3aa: CASSPWTSGNTDTQYF; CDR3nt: TGTGCCAGCTCACCTTGGACTAGCGGGAACACAGATACGCAGTATTTT
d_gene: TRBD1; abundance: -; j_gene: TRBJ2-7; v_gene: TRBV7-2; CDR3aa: CASSLTGTGKSYEQYF; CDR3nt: TGTGCCAGCAGCCTAACCGGGACAGGGAAATCCTACGAGCAGTACTTC
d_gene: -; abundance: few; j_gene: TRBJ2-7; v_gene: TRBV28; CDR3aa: CASSLGYEQYF; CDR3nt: TGTGCCAGCAGTTTAGGGTACGAGCAGTACTTC
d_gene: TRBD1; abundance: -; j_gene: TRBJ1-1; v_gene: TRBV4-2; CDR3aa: CASSQARDRVGPEAFF; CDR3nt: TGTGCCAGCAGCCAAGCTAGGGACAGGGTGGGCCCTGAAGCTTTCTTT
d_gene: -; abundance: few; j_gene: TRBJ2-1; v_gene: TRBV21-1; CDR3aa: CASSKAHHNRQGYNEQFF; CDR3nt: TGTGCCAGCAGCAAAGCGCACCACAATAGACAGGGGTACAATGAGCAGTTCTTC
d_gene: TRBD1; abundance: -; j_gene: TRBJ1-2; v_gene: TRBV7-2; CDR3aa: CASSYQTGAYGYTF; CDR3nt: TGTGCCAGCAGCTACCAGACAGGGGCCTATGGCTACACCTTC
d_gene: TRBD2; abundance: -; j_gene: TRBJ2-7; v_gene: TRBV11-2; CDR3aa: CASSLMWGLDYEQYF; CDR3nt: TGTGCCAGCAGCTTAATGTGGGGACTAGACTACGAGCAGTACTTC
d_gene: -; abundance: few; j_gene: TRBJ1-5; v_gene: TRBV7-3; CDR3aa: CASSLGRNSGTDQPQHF; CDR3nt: TGTGCCAGCAGCCTAGGAAGGAATTCGGGAACCGATCAGCCCCAGCATTTT
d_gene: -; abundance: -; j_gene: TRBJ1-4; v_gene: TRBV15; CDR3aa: CATSRDLALGPEKLFF; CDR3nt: TGTGCCACCAGCAGAGATTTGGCGTTGGGGCCCGAAAAACTGTTTTTT
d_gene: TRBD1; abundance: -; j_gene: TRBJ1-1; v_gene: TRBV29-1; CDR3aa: CSVWTGDAFF; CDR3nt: TGCAGCGTATGGACAGGGGACGCTTTCTTT
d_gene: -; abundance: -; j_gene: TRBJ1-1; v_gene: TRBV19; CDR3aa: CASSIEGTGYTEAFF; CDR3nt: TGTGCCAGTAGTATAGAGGGGACGGGGTACACTGAAGCTTTCTTT
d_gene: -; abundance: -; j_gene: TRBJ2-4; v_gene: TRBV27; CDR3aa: CASSSTGPKNIQYF; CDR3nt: TGTGCCAGCAGTTCTACAGGGCCCAAAAACATTCAGTACTTC
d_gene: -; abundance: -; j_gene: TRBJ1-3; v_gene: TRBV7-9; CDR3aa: CASSPPGVGNTIYF; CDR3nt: TGTGCCAGCAGCCCACCAGGAGTCGGAAACACCATATATTTT
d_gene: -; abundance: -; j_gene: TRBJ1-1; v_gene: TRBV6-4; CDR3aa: CASSDSSRNTEAFF; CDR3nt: TGTGCCAGCAGTGACTCTTCGCGGAACACTGAAGCTTTCTTT
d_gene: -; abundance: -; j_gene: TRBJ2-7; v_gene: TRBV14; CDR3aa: CASSQRGGHSYEQYF; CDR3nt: TGTGCCAGCAGCCAAAGAGGCGGCCACTCCTACGAGCAGTACTTC
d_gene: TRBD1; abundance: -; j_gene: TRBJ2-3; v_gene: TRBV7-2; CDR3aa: CASSAAGGLRDTQYF; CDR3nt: TGTGCCAGCAGCGCCGCAGGGGGCTTAAGGGATACGCAGTATTTT
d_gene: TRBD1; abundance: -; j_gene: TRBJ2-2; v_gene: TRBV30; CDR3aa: CAWTPGTGTGELFF; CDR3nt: TGTGCCTGGACTCCCGGGACAGGGACCGGGGAGCTGTTTTTT
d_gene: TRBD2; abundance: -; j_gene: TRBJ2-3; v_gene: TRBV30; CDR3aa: CAWSPGLAGPTDTQYF; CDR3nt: TGTGCCTGGAGCCCGGGACTAGCGGGCCCAACAGATACGCAGTATTTT
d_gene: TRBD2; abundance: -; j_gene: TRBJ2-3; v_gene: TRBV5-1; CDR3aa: CASSLGLAGIYSTDTQYF; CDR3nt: TGCGCCAGCAGCTTGGGACTAGCGGGGATATATAGCACAGATACGCAGTATTTT
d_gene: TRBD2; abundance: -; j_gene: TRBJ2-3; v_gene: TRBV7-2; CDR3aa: CASSLGLASDTQYF; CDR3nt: TGTGCCAGCAGCCTGGGACTAGCGAGTGATACGCAGTATTTT
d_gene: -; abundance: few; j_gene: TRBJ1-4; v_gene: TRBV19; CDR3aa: CASRRGPEKLFF; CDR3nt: TGTGCCAGTAGAAGGGGTCCGGAAAAACTGTTTTTT
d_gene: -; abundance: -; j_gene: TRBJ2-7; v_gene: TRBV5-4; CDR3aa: CASSLDLTSYEQYF; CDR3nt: TGTGCCAGCAGCTTGGACCTCACCTCCTACGAGCAGTACTTC
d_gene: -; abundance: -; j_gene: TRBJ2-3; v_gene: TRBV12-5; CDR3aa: CASGFWGFRDTQYF; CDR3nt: TGTGCTAGTGGTTTTTGGGGGTTCCGGGATACGCAGTATTTT
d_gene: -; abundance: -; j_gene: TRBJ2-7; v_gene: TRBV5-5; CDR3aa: CASSLYSYEQYF; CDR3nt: TGTGCCAGCAGCTTGTACAGCTACGAGCAGTACTTC
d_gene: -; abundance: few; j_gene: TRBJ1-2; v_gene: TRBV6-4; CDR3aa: CASSGGAGLPYGYTF; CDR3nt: TGTGCCAGCAGTGGAGGGGCAGGGTTGCCTTATGGCTACACCTTC
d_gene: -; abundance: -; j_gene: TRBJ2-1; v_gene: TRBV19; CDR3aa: CASSIPLARNEQFF; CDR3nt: TGTGCCAGTAGTATCCCCCTAGCGCGGAATGAGCAGTTCTTC
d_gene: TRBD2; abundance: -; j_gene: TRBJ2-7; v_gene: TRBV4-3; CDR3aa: CASSQVASGAYEQYF; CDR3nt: TGCGCCAGCAGCCAAGTCGCCAGCGGGGCCTACGAGCAGTACTTC
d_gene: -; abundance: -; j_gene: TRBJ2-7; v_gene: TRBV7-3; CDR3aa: CASSLGKGEGYEQYF; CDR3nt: TGTGCCAGCAGCTTGGGAAAGGGGGAGGGATACGAGCAGTACTTC
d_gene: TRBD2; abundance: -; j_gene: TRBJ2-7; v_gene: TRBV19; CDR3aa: CASSISPSGFSYEQYF; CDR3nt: TGTGCCAGTAGTATCTCGCCTAGCGGCTTCTCCTACGAGCAGTACTTC
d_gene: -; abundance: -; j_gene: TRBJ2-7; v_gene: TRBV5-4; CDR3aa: CASRFGRGNPSDEQYF; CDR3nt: TGTGCCAGCAGGTTCGGTAGGGGGAACCCCTCAGACGAGCAGTACTTC
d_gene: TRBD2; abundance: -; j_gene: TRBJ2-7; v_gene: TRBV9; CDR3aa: CASSAGGAGDYEQYF; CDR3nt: TGTGCCAGCAGCGCCGGGGGAGCGGGAGATTACGAGCAGTACTTC
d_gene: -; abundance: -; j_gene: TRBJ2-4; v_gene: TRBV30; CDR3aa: CAWSVVENIQYF; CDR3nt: TGTGCCTGGAGTGTAGTGGAAAACATTCAGTACTTC
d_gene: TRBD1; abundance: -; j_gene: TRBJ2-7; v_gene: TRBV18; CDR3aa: CASSPRYSAGTGRIDEQYF; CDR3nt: TGTGCCAGCTCACCACGATATTCCGCCGGGACAGGGAGGATAGACGAGCAGTACTTC
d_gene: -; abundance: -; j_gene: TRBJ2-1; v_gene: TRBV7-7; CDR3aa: CASSLGNANNEQFF; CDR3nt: TGTGCTAGCAGCTTAGGGAACGCTAACAATGAGCAGTTCTTC
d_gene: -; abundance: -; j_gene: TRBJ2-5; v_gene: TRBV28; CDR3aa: CASEKHLIGTQYF; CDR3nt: TGTGCCAGCGAGAAACATCTCATAGGGACCCAGTACTTC
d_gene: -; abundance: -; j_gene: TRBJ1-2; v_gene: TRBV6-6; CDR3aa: CASSNPGTVSGYTF; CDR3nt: TGTGCCAGCAGTAACCCAGGGACCGTCTCTGGCTACACCTTC
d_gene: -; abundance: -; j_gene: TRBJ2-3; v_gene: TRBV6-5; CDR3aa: CASSYSRGGGKDTQYF; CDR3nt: TGTGCCAGCAGTTACTCGAGGGGCGGGGGCAAAGATACGCAGTATTTT
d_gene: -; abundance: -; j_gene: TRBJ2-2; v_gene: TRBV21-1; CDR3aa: CASSTRPRPNTGELFF; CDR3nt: TGTGCCAGCAGCACAAGACCTCGCCCTAACACCGGGGAGCTGTTTTTT
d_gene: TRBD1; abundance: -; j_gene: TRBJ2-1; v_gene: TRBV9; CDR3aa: CASSFGTGYNEQFF; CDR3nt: TGTGCCAGCAGCTTCGGGACAGGTTACAATGAGCAGTTCTTC
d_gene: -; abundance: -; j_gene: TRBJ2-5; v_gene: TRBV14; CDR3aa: CASSQIETQYF; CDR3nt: TGTGCCAGCAGCCAGATAGAGACCCAGTACTTC
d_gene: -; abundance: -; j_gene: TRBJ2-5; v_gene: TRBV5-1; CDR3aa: CASSLALQGGETQYF; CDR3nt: TGCGCCAGCAGCTTGGCTCTGCAGGGGGGAGAGACCCAGTACTTC